This T cell receptor beta chain was retrieved from a study of T cells in Graves' hyperthyroidism and ophthalmopathy. Broader study findings: Most clonotypes that expanded in the thyroid above 0.001 also showed up in blood.

To note about this clonotype: The antigen is not known.

Germline V CDR1 and CDR2: KGHDR, SFDVKD. Unmatched junction bases numbered 7, after V lost 3 bases and J lost 8 bases. CDR3 length: 15 residues. The source material, RNA transcripts, was used to amplify TCR beta CDR3 regions. In the first-round RT-PCR of the TCR CDR3, the HTBI primer set was used. TCRdb processed the multiplex PCR reads anew with MiXCR; each CDR3 protein has one entry. The sample lists a few hundred thousand distinct CDR3 sequences, about 15% occurring once. The sequencing input was blood. The chain couples TRBV24-1 to TRBJ2-2; 8 bases are shared with TRBD1. The source of this sequence is a woman between 18 and 29 years old with Graves' hyperthyroidism that later progressed to Graves' ophthalmopathy. The chain's CDR3 is CATSDRGQGRGELFF. As DNA, the CDR3 is TGTGCCACCAGTGATCGCGGACAGGGAAGGGGGGAGCTGTTTTTT.